The rows below give T cell receptor beta chains drawn from one sample of a study of shared clonotypes between healthy human individuals. The method was immunoSEQ multiplex PCR; TCRdb's version includes in-frame clones alone and lacks a portion of them. This sample carries about 680,000 clones, about two thirds of them seen once, and the ten largest clones take approximately 2%. The sequencing input was memory CD4+ T cells sorted from blood. These receptors were obtained from a young woman in good health. The CDR3 runs from the conserved cysteine through the conserved F or W. The order of the fields is clone size, D gene, V gene, J gene, CDR3 protein, CDR3 DNA. A D gene is named only where the DNA matches it firmly. Rows give clone size only sometimes, using once, few, many, or a class for an expanded clone.

many	TRBD1	TRBV28	TRBJ1-1	CASRQTPGQGRAEAFF	TGTGCCAGCAGGCAAACGCCGGGACAGGGGAGGGCTGAAGCTTTCTTT
few	-	TRBV28	TRBJ1-3	CASSTQGSGNTIYF	TGTGCCAGCAGTACACAGGGTTCTGGAAACACCATATATTTT
-	TRBD1	TRBV7-8	TRBJ1-2	CASSLAGTGPYGYTF	TGTGCCAGCAGCTTAGCGGGGACAGGACCCTATGGCTACACCTTC
few	TRBD1	TRBV6-6	TRBJ2-5	CASSYSTGSETQYF	TGTGCCAGCAGTTACTCGACAGGGTCGGAGACCCAGTACTTC
-	TRBD1	TRBV19	TRBJ1-1	CASRDRSGGPNTEAFF	TGTGCCAGTAGGGACCGGTCAGGGGGCCCGAACACTGAAGCTTTCTTT
-	TRBD2	TRBV27	TRBJ2-7	CASSLEAGWYEQYF	TGTGCCAGCAGTTTAGAAGCGGGATGGTACGAGCAGTACTTC
-	-	TRBV7-8	TRBJ1-1	CASSFGKDVANTEAFF	TGTGCCAGCAGCTTCGGAAAGGACGTGGCGAACACTGAAGCTTTCTTT
-	-	TRBV2	TRBJ2-7	CASRVTSYEQYF	TGTGCCAGCAGAGTTACTAGCTACGAGCAGTACTTC
once	-	TRBV14	TRBJ1-1	CASSRFRTGGSNTEAFF	TGTGCCAGCAGCCGTTTTCGCACGGGGGGATCAAACACTGAAGCTTTCTTT
-	-	TRBV7-9	TRBJ1-5	CASSQDGDNQPQHF	TGTGCCAGCAGTCAGGACGGAGACAATCAGCCCCAGCATTTT
-	TRBD1	TRBV19	TRBJ1-5	CASSMTGGGQPQHF	TGTGCCAGTAGTATGACAGGGGGAGGTCAGCCCCAGCATTTT
-	-	TRBV27	TRBJ2-2	CASSVLNTGELFF	TGTGCCAGCAGTGTCCTGAACACCGGGGAGCTGTTTTTT
few	-	TRBV2	TRBJ2-1	CASSKGGGTKFF	TGTGCCAGCAGCAAAGGAGGCGGGACGAAGTTCTTC
-	-	TRBV19	TRBJ2-1	CASSIPSGTRDEQFF	TGTGCCAGTAGTATCCCCAGCGGGACAAGGGATGAGCAGTTCTTC
-	TRBD1	TRBV6-1	TRBJ2-7	CASRGDRNSYEQYF	TGTGCCAGCAGGGGGGACAGAAACTCCTACGAGCAGTACTTC
-	TRBD1	TRBV2	TRBJ1-5	CASSDSGQGNQPQHF	TGTGCCAGCAGTGATTCCGGACAGGGGAATCAGCCCCAGCATTTT
-	-	TRBV7-9	TRBJ1-1	CASSLGPGEAFF	TGTGCCAGCAGCCTAGGGCCGGGGGAAGCTTTCTTT
-	-	TRBV7-8	TRBJ2-7	CASSTPTVADGSYEQYF	TGTGCCAGCAGCACACCTACCGTGGCGGACGGCTCCTACGAGCAGTACTTC
-	TRBD1	TRBV7-9	TRBJ2-7	CASSRQGHEQYF	TGTGCCAGCAGCAGACAGGGCCACGAGCAGTACTTC
-	-	TRBV5-1	TRBJ2-5	CASSPSGPLGTQYF	TGCGCCAGCAGCCCGTCTGGCCCACTGGGGACCCAGTACTTC
-	-	TRBV7-2	TRBJ2-1	CASSLGGIYSLYNEQFF	TGTGCCAGCAGCTTAGGTGGGATCTATTCACTATACAATGAGCAGTTCTTC
-	TRBD1	TRBV7-2	TRBJ2-1	CASSSDGTGNWNEQFF	TGTGCCAGCAGCTCCGACGGGACAGGGAATTGGAATGAGCAGTTCTTC
once	-	TRBV27	TRBJ1-2	CASSSQENYGYTF	TGTGCCAGCAGTTCCCAAGAGAACTATGGCTACACCTTC
-	-	TRBV11-3	TRBJ1-5	CASSLDTLSNQPQHF	TGTGCCAGCAGCTTAGACACCTTAAGCAATCAGCCCCAGCATTTT
once	TRBD1	TRBV19	TRBJ1-4	CASSPGQGSSNEKLFF	TGTGCCAGTAGTCCGGGACAGGGGTCGTCTAATGAAAAACTGTTTTTT
-	-	TRBV5-1	TRBJ2-3	CASRDATWDTQYF	TGCGCCAGCCGGGACGCCACGTGGGATACGCAGTATTTT
once	-	TRBV5-6	TRBJ1-5	CASSRGLAGGNQPQHF	TGTGCCAGCAGCCGGGGCCTGGCCGGGGGCAATCAGCCCCAGCATTTT
-	-	TRBV28	TRBJ1-3	CASSGAVNTIYF	TGTGCCAGCAGTGGGGCGGTAAACACCATATATTTT
few	TRBD2	TRBV27	TRBJ2-1	CASTPGLAGGNNEQFF	TGTGCCAGCACCCCAGGACTAGCGGGAGGTAACAATGAGCAGTTCTTC
-	-	TRBV4-2	TRBJ2-2	CASSLVVGGPTGELFF	TGTGCCAGCAGCTTGGTGGTGGGAGGCCCCACCGGGGAGCTGTTTTTT
-	TRBD1	TRBV28	TRBJ1-3	CASSRAGGGIGNTIYF	TGTGCCAGCAGCCGGGCAGGGGGTGGTATAGGAAACACCATATATTTT
-	-	TRBV7-9	TRBJ1-3	CASSLNGQLGNTIYF	TGTGCCAGCAGCTTGAATGGACAGCTTGGAAACACCATATATTTT
-	TRBD2	TRBV27	TRBJ2-1	CASSLASGSYNEQFF	TGTGCCAGCAGTTTGGCTAGCGGCTCCTACAATGAGCAGTTCTTC
-	TRBD1	TRBV27	TRBJ2-7	CASSFVQGVSYEQYF	TGTGCCAGCAGTTTTGTACAGGGGGTCTCCTACGAGCAGTACTTC
-	-	TRBV18	TRBJ2-5	CASSLKPTDSRPRETQYF	TGTGCCAGCTCACTGAAACCAACTGATAGTCGGCCGAGAGAGACCCAGTACTTC
few	-	TRBV27	TRBJ1-2	CASSLQGDSHYGYTF	TGTGCCAGCAGTTTGCAGGGCGATTCCCACTATGGCTACACCTTC
-	-	TRBV5-1	TRBJ2-7	CASSTRTKGYEQYF	TGCGCCAGCAGCACCCGAACCAAAGGATACGAGCAGTACTTC
-	-	TRBV6-1	TRBJ1-2	CASSEAPQGNYGYTF	TGTGCCAGCAGTGAAGCCCCACAGGGTAACTATGGCTACACCTTC
-	TRBD1	TRBV28	TRBJ1-5	CASSPVRGPKQPQHF	TGTGCCAGCAGCCCGGTAAGGGGGCCGAAGCAGCCCCAGCATTTT
-	TRBD1	TRBV19	TRBJ1-3	CASSYSTGPGNTIYF	TGTGCCAGTAGTTACTCGACAGGGCCTGGAAACACCATATATTTT
few	-	TRBV5-1	TRBJ1-3	CASSLGDRDGNTIYF	TGCGCCAGCAGCTTGGGTGACCGAGATGGAAACACCATATATTTT